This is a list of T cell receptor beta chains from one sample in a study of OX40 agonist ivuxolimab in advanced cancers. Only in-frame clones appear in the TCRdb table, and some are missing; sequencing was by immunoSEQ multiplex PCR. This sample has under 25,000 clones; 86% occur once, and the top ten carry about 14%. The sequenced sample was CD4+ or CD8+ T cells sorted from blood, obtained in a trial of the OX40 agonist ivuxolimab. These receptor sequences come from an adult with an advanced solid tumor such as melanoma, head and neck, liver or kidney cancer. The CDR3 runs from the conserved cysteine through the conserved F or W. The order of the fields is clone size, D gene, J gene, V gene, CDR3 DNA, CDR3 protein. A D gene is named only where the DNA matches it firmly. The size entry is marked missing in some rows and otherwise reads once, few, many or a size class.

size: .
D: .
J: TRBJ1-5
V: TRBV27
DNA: TGTGCCAGCAGTCTTCGGGCCCATAGCAATCAGCCCCAGCATTTT
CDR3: CASSLRAHSNQPQHF

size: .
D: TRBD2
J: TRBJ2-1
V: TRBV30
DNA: TGTGCCTGCCCCCTAGCGGGGGAAAACAATGAGCAGTTCTTC
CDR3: CACPLAGENNEQFF

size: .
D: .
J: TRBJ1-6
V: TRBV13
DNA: TGTGCCAGCAGCTCAGTGAGGGGTCGTAGGTCACCCCTCCACTTT
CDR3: CASSSVRGRRSPLHF

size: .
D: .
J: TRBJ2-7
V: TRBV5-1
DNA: TGCGCCAGCAGCTTGGGCCAGGTACCATTTCCCTACGAGCAGTACTTC
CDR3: CASSLGQVPFPYEQYF

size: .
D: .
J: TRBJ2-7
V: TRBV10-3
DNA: TGTGCCATCAGTGACTCCGTGACAGCTTCCTACGAGCAGTACTTC
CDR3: CAISDSVTASYEQYF

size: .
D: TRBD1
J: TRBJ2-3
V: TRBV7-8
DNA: TGTGCCAGCAGCCGCCGGGACAGGGGAACAGATACGCAGTATTTT
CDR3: CASSRRDRGTDTQYF

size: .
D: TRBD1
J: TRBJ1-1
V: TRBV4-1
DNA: TGCGCCAGCAGCGAAGGGGGCGCGAGCTTCATGAACACTGAAGCTTTCTTT
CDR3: CASSEGGASFMNTEAFF

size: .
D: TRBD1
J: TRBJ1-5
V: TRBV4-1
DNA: TGCGCCAGCAGCCAGGACGAAGGGGGCGGGAATCAGCCCCAGCATTTT
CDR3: CASSQDEGGGNQPQHF

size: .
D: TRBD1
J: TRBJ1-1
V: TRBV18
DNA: TGTGCCAGCTCACCACGGGGACAAGGGGGCGACGACACTGAAGCTTTCTTT
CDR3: CASSPRGQGGDDTEAFF

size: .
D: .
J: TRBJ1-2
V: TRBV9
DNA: TGTGCCAGCAGCGTAGACCCCGCGGCGGAAGCTAACTATGGCTACACCTTC
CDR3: CASSVDPAAEANYGYTF

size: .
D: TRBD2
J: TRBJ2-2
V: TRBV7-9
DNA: TGTGCCAGCAGCTCTAGGACTAGCGGTCTCACCGGGGAGCTGTTTTTT
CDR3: CASSSRTSGLTGELFF

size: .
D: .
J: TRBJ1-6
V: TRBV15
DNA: TGTGCCACCAGCCCAAGCTCCTATAATTCACCCCTCCACTTT
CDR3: CATSPSSYNSPLHF

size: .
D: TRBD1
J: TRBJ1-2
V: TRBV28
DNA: TGTGCCAGCAGTTTCGGGCCACAGGGGTTTTTCTATGGCTACACCTTC
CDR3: CASSFGPQGFFYGYTF

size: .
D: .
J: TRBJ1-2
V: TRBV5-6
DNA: TGTGCCAGCAGCTTGAGCGGTCAGGTTGATGGCTACACCTTC
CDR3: CASSLSGQVDGYTF

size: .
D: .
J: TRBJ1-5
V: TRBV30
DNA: TGTGCCTGGAGTTCTCCATGGTATAGCAATCAGCCCCAGCATTTT
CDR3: CAWSSPWYSNQPQHF

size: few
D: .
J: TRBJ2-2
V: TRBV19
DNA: TGTGCCAGTACCGCTTGGGGGGACAGTTACACCGGGGAGCTGTTTTTT
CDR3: CASTAWGDSYTGELFF

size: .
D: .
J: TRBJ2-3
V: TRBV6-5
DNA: TGTGCCAGCAGTTACTCGCACAGACTGACAGATACGCAGTATTTT
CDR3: CASSYSHRLTDTQYF

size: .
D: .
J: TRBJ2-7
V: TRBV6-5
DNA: TGTGCCAGCAGTTACTCGAACAGTGAGCAGTACTTC
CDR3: CASSYSNSEQYF

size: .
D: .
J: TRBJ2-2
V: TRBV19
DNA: TGTGCCAGCGAGGGGGTAACGAACACCGGGGAGCTGTTTTTT
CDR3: CASEGVTNTGELFF

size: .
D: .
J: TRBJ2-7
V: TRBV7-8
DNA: TGTGCCAGCAGCTTCACAGGGCCATCCTACGAGCAGTACTTC
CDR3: CASSFTGPSYEQYF

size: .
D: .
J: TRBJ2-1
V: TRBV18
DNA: TGTGCCAGCTCACCGAGCTCCTACAATGAGCAGTTCTTC
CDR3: CASSPSSYNEQFF

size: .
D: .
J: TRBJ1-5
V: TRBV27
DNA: TGTGCCAGCAGTTTATCGGCAGGGATTCAGCCCCAGCATTTT
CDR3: CASSLSAGIQPQHF

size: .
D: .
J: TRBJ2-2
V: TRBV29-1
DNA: TGCAGCGTCTTCCCGGGTGGGGGCCCTGCGAACACCGGGGAGCTGTTTTTT
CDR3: CSVFPGGGPANTGELFF

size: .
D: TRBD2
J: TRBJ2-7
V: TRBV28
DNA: TGTGCCAGCAGTTCCCCCGGGACTAGCGGGAGTTACGAGCAGTACTTC
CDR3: CASSSPGTSGSYEQYF

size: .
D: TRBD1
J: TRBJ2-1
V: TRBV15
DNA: TGTGCCACCAGCAGAGATTTTGCTAACAGGGGGCTAGACCGTCAGTTCTTC
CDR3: CATSRDFANRGLDRQFF

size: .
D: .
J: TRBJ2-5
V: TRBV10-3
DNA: TGTGCCATCAGTGATTTAGGGCTCCCTCTCAAAGAGACCCAGTACTTC
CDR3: CAISDLGLPLKETQYF

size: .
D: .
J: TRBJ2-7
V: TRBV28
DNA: TGTGCCAGCAGTTCGCCGAGGGACGGGTCCTACGAGCAGTACTTC
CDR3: CASSSPRDGSYEQYF

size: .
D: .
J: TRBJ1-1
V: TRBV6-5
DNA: TGTGCCAGCAGTTACTCGGCGAACACTGAAGCTTTCTTT
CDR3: CASSYSANTEAFF

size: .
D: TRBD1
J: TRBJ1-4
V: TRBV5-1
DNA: TGCGCCAGCAGACCCTCAGGGGGAACTAATGAAAAACTGTTTTTT
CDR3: CASRPSGGTNEKLFF

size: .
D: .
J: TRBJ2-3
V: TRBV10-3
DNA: TGTGCCATCAGTGAAGCAGTGATTAGCACAGATACGCAGTATTTT
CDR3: CAISEAVISTDTQYF

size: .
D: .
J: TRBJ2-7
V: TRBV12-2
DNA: TGTGCAAGTCGCCCAATAAGGGGGGACAGGAGCCTTACCTACGAGCAGTACTTC
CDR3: CASRPIRGDRSLTYEQYF

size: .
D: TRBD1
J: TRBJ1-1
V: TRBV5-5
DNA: TGTGCCAGCAGCCTGGAGAACAGGGGGAGCACTGAAGCTTTCTTT
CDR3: CASSLENRGSTEAFF

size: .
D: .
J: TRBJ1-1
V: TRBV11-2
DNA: TGTGCCAGCAGCTTCAACGCACGCACTGAAGCTTTCTTT
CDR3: CASSFNARTEAFF

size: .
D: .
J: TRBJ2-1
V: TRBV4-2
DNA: TGTGCCAGCAGCCAAGGGGTAGGCTCCTACAATGAGCAGTTCTTC
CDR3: CASSQGVGSYNEQFF

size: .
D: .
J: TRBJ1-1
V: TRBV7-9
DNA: TGTGCCAGCAGCTTAGAGGCAGTGGGTGGTACTGAAGCTTTCTTT
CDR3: CASSLEAVGGTEAFF

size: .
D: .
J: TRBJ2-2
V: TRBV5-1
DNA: TGCGCCAGCAGCTTGGCTCCACCGAGACAGCTCACCGGGGAGCTGTTTTTT
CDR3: CASSLAPPRQLTGELFF

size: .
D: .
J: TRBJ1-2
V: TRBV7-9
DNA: TGTGCCAGCAGCTTCCCGGGGGTAGCTAACTATGGCTACACCTTC
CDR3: CASSFPGVANYGYTF

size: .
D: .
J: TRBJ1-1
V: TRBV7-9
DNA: TGTGCCAGCAGCTTAGTGTTGAACACTGAAGCTTTCTTT
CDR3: CASSLVLNTEAFF

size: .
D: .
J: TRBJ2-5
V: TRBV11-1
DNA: TGTGCCAGCAGCCACCCCGGACAGTACCAAGAGACCCAGTACTTC
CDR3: CASSHPGQYQETQYF

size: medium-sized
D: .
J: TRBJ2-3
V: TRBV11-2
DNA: TGTGCCAGCAGCTTAGGGACCGTCACAGATACGCAGTATTTT
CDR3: CASSLGTVTDTQYF

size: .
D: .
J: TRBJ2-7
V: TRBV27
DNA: TGTGCCAGCAGGTCGGGACTTTTGAACGACGAGCAGTACTTC
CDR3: CASRSGLLNDEQYF

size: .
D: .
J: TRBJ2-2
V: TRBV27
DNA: TGTGCCAGCCGGGTGGGCGGCACCGGGGAGCTGTTTTTT
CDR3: CASRVGGTGELFF

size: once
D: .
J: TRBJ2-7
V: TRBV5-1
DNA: TGCGCCAGCAGCTTACAGGAGAACGAGCAGTACTTC
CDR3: CASSLQENEQYF

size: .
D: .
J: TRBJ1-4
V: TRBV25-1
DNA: TGTGCCAGCAGTCCGGGTGCAACTAATGAAAAACTGTTTTTT
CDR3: CASSPGATNEKLFF

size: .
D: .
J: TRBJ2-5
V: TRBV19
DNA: TGTGCCAGTAGTATTGCCCCGGGGGAGACCCAGTACTTC
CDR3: CASSIAPGETQYF

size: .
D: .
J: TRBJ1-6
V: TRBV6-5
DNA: TGTGCCAGCACTCCTGGGGCAGTAAGGAATTCACCCCTCCACTTT
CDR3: CASTPGAVRNSPLHF

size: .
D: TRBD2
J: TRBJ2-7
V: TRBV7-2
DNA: TGTGCCAGCAGCCCCCCTAGCGGGAGAGGGAGTGGGCAGTACTTC
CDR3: CASSPPSGRGSGQYF

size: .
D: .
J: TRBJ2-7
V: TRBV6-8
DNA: TGTGCCACGGTAGGGGGGCCCGAGCAGTACTTC
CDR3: CATVGGPEQYF

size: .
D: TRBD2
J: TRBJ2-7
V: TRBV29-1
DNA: TGCAGCGTATCGCGGGGGGGTGGGTACGAGCAGTACTTC
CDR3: CSVSRGGGYEQYF

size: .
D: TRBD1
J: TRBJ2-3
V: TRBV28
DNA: TGTGCCAGCAGTGACGGGACAGAGTCTAGCACAGATACGCAGTATTTT
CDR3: CASSDGTESSTDTQYF

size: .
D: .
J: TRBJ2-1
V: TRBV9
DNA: TGTGCCAGCAGCGTAGTAGGGGGTAGGACCTACAATGAGCAGTTCTTC
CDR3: CASSVVGGRTYNEQFF

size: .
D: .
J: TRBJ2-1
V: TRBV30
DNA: TGTGCCTGGTCCCCAGGGGCTGAGCAGTTCTTC
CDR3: CAWSPGAEQFF

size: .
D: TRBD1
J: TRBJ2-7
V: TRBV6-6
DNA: TGTGCCAGCTACAGATCTCCGGGACAGACAACCTACGAGCAGTACTTC
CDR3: CASYRSPGQTTYEQYF

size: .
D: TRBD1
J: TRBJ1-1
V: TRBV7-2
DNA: TGTGCCAGCAGCCTCAGGGGGGAGGCGATGAACACTGAAGCTTTCTTT
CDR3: CASSLRGEAMNTEAFF

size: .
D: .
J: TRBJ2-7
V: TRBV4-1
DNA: TGCGCCAGCAGCCCAAACGGGGCAGGGTCTGGTCCTTCGGACGAGCAGTACTTC
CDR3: CASSPNGAGSGPSDEQYF

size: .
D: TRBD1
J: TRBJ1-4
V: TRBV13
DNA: TGTGCCAGCAGGGGACAGCCAAATGAAAAACTGTTTTTT
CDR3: CASRGQPNEKLFF

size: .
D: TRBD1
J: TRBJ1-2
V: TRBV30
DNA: TGTGCCTCGCGACAGGGTTATGGCTACACCTTC
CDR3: CASRQGYGYTF

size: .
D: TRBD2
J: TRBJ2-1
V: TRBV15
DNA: TGTGCCACCGGTAGCGGGAGCGCCCGGAGGGAGCAGTTCTTC
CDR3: CATGSGSARREQFF

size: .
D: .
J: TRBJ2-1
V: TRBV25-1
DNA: TGTGCCAGCAGTCACAGGCCCTACAATGAGCAGTTCTTC
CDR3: CASSHRPYNEQFF

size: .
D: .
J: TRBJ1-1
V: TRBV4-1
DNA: TGCGCCAGCAGCCACCGTTTTGTAGGGTCCACTGAAGCTTTCTTT
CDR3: CASSHRFVGSTEAFF